The 18 T cell receptor beta chains in this list originate from one sample, sequenced in a study of cytomegalovirus exposure and HLA in healthy donors. In the PCR, 60 Vbeta and 13 Jbeta primers were used. Sequenced by immunoSEQ multiplex PCR; TCRdb stores in-frame clones only, minus some. Of under 150,000 clones listed, more than 80% are singletons. Sequencing input: PBMCs. These TCRs come from a woman aged 40 to 50 in good health and CMV-seropositive.

The J gene is TRBJ2-1, the V gene TRBV18; 7 bases fit TRBD2. Germline CDR1 is KGHSH and CDR2 is LQKENI. The CDR3 is made up of 15 amino acids. J lost 8 bases, V lost 1 base, and 8 bases had no gene match. The CDR3 here is CASSPLGEGLDEQFF. The CDR3 nucleotides read TGTGCCAGCTCACCACTGGGGGAGGGCCTTGATGAGCAGTTCTTC. Filled out from reference TRBV18 and TRBJ2-1, the complete variable domain reads NAGVMQNPRHLVRRRGQEARLRCSPMKGHSHVYWYRQLPEEGLKFMVYLQKENIIDESGMPKERFSAEFPKEGPSILRIQQVVRGDSAAYFCASSPLGEGLDEQFFGPGTRLTVL.

V gene TRBV7-9 combines with J gene TRBJ2-7, with 9 bases lining up with TRBD1. The CDR3 runs to 16 residues. From germline, CDR1 is SEHNR and CDR2 FQNEAQ (reference sequence). V trimming: 1 base; J trimming: 2 bases; junction bases outside the gene matches: 6. The CDR3 DNA sequence: TGTGCCAGCAGCTTAGGGGGGGGACAGGGCCCCTACGAGCAGTACTTC. This encodes CASSLGGGQGPYEQYF.

The rearrangement joins TRBV9 to TRBJ2-3; D not certain. Germline CDR1 and CDR2: SGDLS and YYNGEE. The V end lost 2 bases, the J end lost 12 bases, and 37 bases lay between the germline ends. The CDR3 loop spans 20 amino acids. CDR3 region: CASSVDVRVGDSTPVGRQYF. The CDR3 nucleotides are TGTGCCAGCAGCGTGGATGTTCGGGTAGGAGACTCCACGCCGGTGGGTAGACAGTATTTT. Looking up the rest from reference TRBV9 and TRBJ2-3 gives the full variable domain: DSGVTQTPKHLITATGQRVTLRCSPRSGDLSVYWYQQSLDQGLQFLIQYYNGEERAKGNILERFSAQQFPDLHSELNLSSLELGDSALYFCASSVDVRVGDSTPVGRQYFGPGTRLTVL.

The rearrangement links TRBV2 to TRBJ2-7, with D possibly matching TRBD1 (6 bases). Trimming removed 8 bases from V and 7 bases from J, with 9 bases in between. The CDR3 consists of 10 residues. Per germline, CDR1 SNHLY and CDR2 FYNNEI. CDR3 region: CASSQGEQYF. The DNA of the CDR3 is TGTGCCAGCTCCCAGGGGGAGCAGTACTTC.

The gene calls are TRBV27 and TRBJ2-1, with 9 bases lining up with TRBD2. The length of the CDR3 is 15 residues. Germline V gene data show CDR1 as MNHEY and CDR2 as SMNVEV (reference sequence). The V segment lost 6 bases and the J segment 8 bases; nucleotides outside the gene matches: 11. The CDR3 region has the DNA TGTGCCAGCAGCCCGCTGGGCGGGGGGGCGTATGAGCAGTTCTTC. It encodes CASSPLGGGAYEQFF.

J is TRBJ2-1 and V is TRBV5-3; D possibly corresponds to TRBD1 (6 bases). TRBV5-3 counts as an open reading frame of uncertain function. The germline V and J ends were trimmed by 9 bases and 9 bases, with 13 bases remaining between them. The CDR3 consists of 11 residues. The CDR3 loop is CATVIGGEQFF. The CDR3, as DNA: TGTGCCACCGTGATAGGGGGTGAGCAGTTCTTC.

This chain links TRBV18 with TRBJ1-6; D ambiguous. The CDR3 extends over 14 amino acids. From germline, CDR1 is KGHSH and CDR2 LQKENI. V shed 0 bases and J shed 6 bases, with 6 bases lying between them. The CDR3 here is CASSPPLSNSPLHF. The CDR3 DNA reads TGTGCCAGCTCACCACCGCTTAGTAATTCACCCCTCCACTTT.

V and J are TRBV11-2 and TRBJ2-7, with TRBD2 matching 8 bases. This CDR3 contains 14 residues. J lost 9 bases, V lost 0 bases, and 7 bases had no gene match. Per germline, CDR1 SGHAT and CDR2 FQNNGV. This chain's CDR3 is CASSLDREGRGQYF. The CDR3 DNA sequence: TGTGCCAGCAGCTTAGATCGGGAGGGAAGGGGGCAGTACTTC.

This chain links TRBV29-1 with TRBJ1-5; maybe TRBD1 (5 bases). Trimming removed 4 bases at V and 5 bases at J, with 12 bases between. This CDR3 comprises 13 residues. Germline-derived CDR1 and CDR2 are SQVTM and ANQGSEA. In DNA form, the CDR3 reads TGCAGCGTTGGTACAGGCAACGATCAGCCCCAGCATTTT. Its translation is CSVGTGNDQPQHF. Supplemented by reference TRBV29-1 and TRBJ1-5, the full variable domain reads SAVISQKPSRDICQRGTSLTIQCQVDSQVTMMFWYRQQPGQSLTLIATANQGSEATYESGFVIDKFPISRPNLTFSTLTVSNMSPEDSSIYLCSVGTGNDQPQHFGDGTRLSIL.

This clone was seen a handful of times. CDR3 in amino acids: CASRQRGVGKNIQYF. The CDR3, as DNA: TGTGCCAGCAGACAGCGGGGGGTAGGCAAAAACATTCAGTACTTC. This chain uses TRBV6-6 with TRBJ2-4, with 9 positions matching TRBD2. This CDR3 comprises 15 residues. J was trimmed by 3 bases and V by 6 bases; bases with no gene match: 6. Germline V gene sequence: CDR1 MNHNY, CDR2 SVGAGI (reference sequence).

The V call is TRBV2, the J call TRBJ2-7; 9 nucleotides match TRBD2. The germline CDR1 and CDR2 sequences are SNHLY and FYNNEI. The CDR3 is made up of 19 amino acids. J was trimmed by 1 base and V by 0 bases; bases with no gene match: 13. For the CDR3, the DNA is TGTGCCAGCAGTGAAGCGGTAGCGGGAGTCCCCCCTCCTTCCTACGAGCAGTACTTC. Amino acids: CASSEAVAGVPPPSYEQYF.

The genes are TRBV10-3 and TRBJ1-1; no clear D. The CDR3 is made up of 11 amino acids. The germline V and J ends were trimmed by 10 bases and 4 bases, with 10 bases remaining between them. The germline V gene encodes CDR1 ENHRY and CDR2 SYGVKD. The CDR3 protein is CATKGATEAFF. CDR3 bases: TGTGCCACCAAGGGAGCCACTGAAGCTTTCTTT.

The chain recombines TRBV2 with TRBJ1-1; the D is unclear. The CDR3 length is 14 residues. The germline gives CDR1 SNHLY, CDR2 FYNNEI. Trimming stripped 6 bases from V and 0 bases from J, with 11 bases between. The CDR3 loop reads CASSPEVMNTEAFF. The CDR3 DNA reads as TGTGCCAGCAGCCCAGAGGTTATGAACACTGAAGCTTTCTTT.

This clone appeared a single time. This chain links TRBV2 with TRBJ2-1, with 11 bases identical to TRBD2. Germline CDR1 SNHLY, CDR2 FYNNEI. The CDR3 length is 15 residues. Trimming at V came to 6 bases and at J to 3 bases, leaving 4 bases not matched to a gene. The CDR3 loop is CASRILAGDYNEQFF. The DNA for the CDR3 is TGTGCCAGCAGAATACTAGCGGGAGACTACAATGAGCAGTTCTTC.

CDR3 in DNA: TGTGCCAGCAGCCCACAGGGGCGTGGGACTGAAGCTTTCTTT. As protein: CASSPQGRGTEAFF. The chain uses TRBV9 and TRBJ1-1, with TRBD1 identical over 7 bases. V was clipped by 4 bases and J by 5 bases; unmatched bases: 8. Germline V gene sequence: CDR1 SGDLS, CDR2 YYNGEE. This CDR3 is 14 amino acids long.

The chain recombines TRBV7-2 with TRBJ1-1, with D possibly matching TRBD1 (5 bases). This CDR3 has 15 residues. The germline V gene has CDR1 SGHTA and CDR2 FQGNSA. Trimming left V 1 base short and J 4 bases short, with 13 bases between. The CDR3 DNA reads TGTGCCAGCAGCTTAGACCCCAGGGTTGGCACTGAAGCTTTCTTT. It codes for CASSLDPRVGTEAFF.

This clone was counted a single time. V gene TRBV2 combines with J gene TRBJ2-3, with a weak D call TRBD1 (5 bases). The V gene's germline CDR1 is SNHLY and CDR2 FYNNEI. The V gene lost 3 bases and the J gene lost 3 bases, with 10 bases spanning the gap. There are 14 residues in the CDR3. The DNA for the CDR3 is TGTGCCAGCAGTGATCAGGGATTAACAGATACGCAGTATTTT. Translation gives CASSDQGLTDTQYF.

This clone was seen more than once but under ten times. The chain couples TRBV2 to TRBJ2-1; maybe TRBD2 (5 bases). Looked up from germline, CDR1 is SNHLY and CDR2 is FYNNEI. The CDR3 sequence is 13 residues long. The V end was cut by 7 bases, the J end by 5 bases, with 12 bases between. CDR3 protein: CASMGLANNEQFF. In DNA, the CDR3 is TGTGCCAGCATGGGGTTAGCGAACAATGAGCAGTTCTTC.